This TCR beta chain derives from a study of PD-1 blockade in classical Hodgkin lymphoma. Study summary: Nivolumab was administered to patients intravenously at 3 mg/kg every 2 weeks. Study observations and caveats: Complete responders possessed baseline diversity comparable to newly diagnosed patients. Initiation of nivolumab under 1 year after ASCT led to exclusion of patients. There was a significant rise in CD4+ TCR diversity by C4D1, with no such rise for CD8+.

Autologous stem cell transplantation was followed by relapse in every patient, and brentuximab vedotin exposure varied. The V gene end was trimmed by 10 bases and the J gene end by 0 bases; junction bases not matched to a gene: 8. Looked up from germline, CDR1 is MNHNY and CDR2 is SVGAGI (reference sequence). This CDR3 has 16 residues. TCRdb keeps only in-frame clones here, not all; method: immunoSEQ multiplex PCR. The data hold tens of thousands of clones, with 77% observed a single time. A word on this clone: Its antigen remains unidentified.

The origin of this receptor is a human donor with classical Hodgkin lymphoma. The sample consisted of peripheral blood mononuclear cells (PBMCs), taken before the second cycle of nivolumab. The chain uses TRBV6-6 and TRBJ1-3; 11 nucleotides agree with TRBD1. The CDR3 sequence is CATQSGTGGSGNTIYF. CDR3 bases: TGTGCCACCCAGTCCGGGACAGGGGGCTCTGGAAACACCATATATTTT.